A selection of T cell receptor beta chains follows, all from one sample in a study of OX40 agonist ivuxolimab in advanced cancers. The repertoire was sequenced with immunoSEQ multiplex PCR; TCRdb's copy has only in-frame clones and lacks some. The sample consists of about 48,000 clones, less than 85% of them appearing once. The source was CD4+ or CD8+ T cells sorted from blood, collected in a trial of the OX40 agonist ivuxolimab. Receptors originate from an adult with an advanced solid tumor such as melanoma, head and neck, liver or kidney cancer. Each CDR3 is given with its conserved first and last residue. D genes are given only for firm matches. Where a row states a size, it is once, few, many or the class of an expanded clone; other rows omit it.

v_gene,j_gene,d_gene,abundance,CDR3aa,CDR3nt
TRBV7-9,TRBJ1-2,-,-,CASSTGAFSGYTF,TGTGCCAGCAGCACCGGAGCCTTCTCTGGCTACACCTTC
TRBV2,TRBJ2-7,-,-,CASSEALRGWAEQYF,TGTGCCAGCAGTGAAGCGTTGAGGGGGTGGGCCGAGCAGTACTTC
TRBV2,TRBJ2-7,-,-,CASNPSEPYEQYF,TGTGCCAGCAACCCCAGTGAGCCCTACGAGCAGTACTTC
TRBV4-2,TRBJ2-3,TRBD2,few,CASSQEWLAGGPSSTDTQYF,TGTGCCAGCAGCCAAGAGTGGCTAGCGGGAGGTCCGTCTAGCACAGATACGCAGTATTTT
TRBV13,TRBJ2-7,TRBD1,once,CASSLGGQGAYEQYF,TGTGCCAGCAGCTTAGGCGGACAGGGGGCTTACGAGCAGTACTTC
TRBV2,TRBJ2-4,-,-,CASSQDRDIQYF,TGTGCCAGCAGTCAAGACAGAGACATTCAGTACTTC
TRBV19,TRBJ2-3,TRBD2,-,CASSIGAGEGDTQYF,TGTGCCAGTAGTATAGGAGCGGGGGAAGGAGATACGCAGTATTTT
TRBV6-1,TRBJ1-2,-,-,CASSGYPGSEDGYTF,TGTGCCAGCAGTGGGTACCCAGGGAGCGAGGATGGCTACACCTTC
TRBV9,TRBJ2-1,-,-,CASSVRGRSNEQFF,TGTGCCAGCAGCGTCCGGGGCCGTAGCAATGAGCAGTTCTTC
TRBV10-3,TRBJ1-5,TRBD1,-,CAISESAGGGNQPQHF,TGTGCCATCAGTGAGTCCGCAGGGGGAGGTAATCAGCCCCAGCATTTT
TRBV7-3,TRBJ2-1,-,-,CASSVSGSTEQFF,TGTGCCAGCAGCGTAAGCGGGTCTACCGAGCAGTTCTTC
TRBV15,TRBJ1-1,-,-,CATSRHSTNTEAFF,TGTGCCACCAGCAGGCACAGCACGAACACTGAAGCTTTCTTT
TRBV4-2,TRBJ1-3,TRBD1,once,CASSHPPGGMPSGNTIYF,TGTGCCAGCAGCCATCCCCCAGGGGGAATGCCCTCTGGAAACACCATATATTTT
TRBV4-2,TRBJ1-5,-,-,CASSQWGDQPQHF,TGTGCCAGCAGCCAATGGGGCGATCAGCCCCAGCATTTT
TRBV7-9,TRBJ2-7,TRBD1,-,CASSLAGTVYEQYF,TGTGCCAGCAGCTTAGCAGGGACAGTCTACGAGCAGTACTTC
TRBV7-9,TRBJ2-7,-,-,CASSLRDPLEQYF,TGTGCCAGCAGCTTAAGGGACCCCCTCGAGCAGTACTTC
TRBV21-1,TRBJ2-2,-,-,CASSKRPNSGELFF,TGTGCCAGCAGCAAACGTCCTAACTCCGGGGAGCTGTTTTTT
TRBV7-3,TRBJ1-1,TRBD1,-,CASSLRRTGKNTEAFF,TGTGCCAGCAGCTTAAGGAGGACAGGGAAGAACACTGAAGCTTTCTTT
TRBV19,TRBJ2-7,TRBD2,-,CASKKRGAGENEQYF,TGTGCCAGTAAAAAGAGAGGAGCGGGAGAGAACGAGCAGTACTTC
TRBV2,TRBJ1-5,-,few,CASSAGAGQPQHF,TGTGCCAGCAGTGCAGGGGCAGGGCAGCCCCAGCATTTT
TRBV9,TRBJ2-5,TRBD2,-,CASSVGEAAGSPLQETQYF,TGTGCCAGCAGCGTAGGGGAGGCAGCGGGGTCACCCCTCCAAGAGACCCAGTACTTC
TRBV18,TRBJ2-2,-,-,CASSPSQSTGELFF,TGTGCCAGCTCACCAAGCCAGAGCACCGGGGAGCTGTTTTTT
TRBV30,TRBJ1-2,-,-,CARIGRDYGYTF,TGTGCTCGGATTGGGCGAGATTATGGCTACACCTTC
TRBV27,TRBJ2-7,TRBD2,-,CASSPGGGGHRPYEQYF,TGTGCCAGCAGTCCCGGGGGGGGAGGACATCGACCCTACGAGCAGTACTTC
TRBV30,TRBJ2-1,-,-,CAWSVRGIEQFF,TGTGCCTGGAGTGTACGCGGGATTGAGCAGTTCTTC
TRBV15,TRBJ2-2,-,once,CATSRDRALNNTGELFF,TGTGCCACCAGCAGAGATCGGGCGCTAAACAACACCGGGGAGCTGTTTTTT
TRBV7-3,TRBJ2-5,-,once,CASSLREQETQYF,TGTGCCAGCAGCTTAAGGGAACAAGAGACCCAGTACTTC
TRBV5-6,TRBJ2-2,-,once,CASSLVFRGKTGELFF,TGTGCCAGCAGCTTGGTTTTTCGCGGTAAAACCGGGGAGCTGTTTTTT
TRBV5-1,TRBJ2-2,-,-,CASRISGDTGELFF,TGCGCCAGCAGGATTAGTGGGGACACCGGGGAGCTGTTTTTT
TRBV7-9,TRBJ2-5,-,-,CASSLALGGARETQYF,TGTGCCAGCAGCTTAGCTCTAGGAGGTGCCCGGGAGACCCAGTACTTC
TRBV30,TRBJ2-7,-,-,CALSAVYEQYF,TGTGCCTTAAGCGCTGTCTACGAGCAGTACTTC
TRBV11-2,TRBJ2-3,TRBD2,-,CASSSLGSGRNTQYF,TGTGCCAGCAGCTCCCTTGGTAGCGGGAGAAATACGCAGTATTTT
TRBV11-2,TRBJ2-3,TRBD2,-,CASSLLGSGKAGDTQYF,TGTGCCAGCAGCCTCCTAGGTAGCGGGAAGGCCGGGGATACGCAGTATTTT
TRBV6-1,TRBJ1-1,-,-,CASSVGAKNTEAFF,TGTGCCAGCAGTGTAGGGGCAAAGAACACTGAAGCTTTCTTT